This T cell receptor (beta chain) stems from a study of blood T cell repertoires in COVID-19. Looking at the study overall: PBMCs, B-cell-depleted T cells, or T cells provided the cDNA or gDNA that made up the material.

V lost 8 bases and J 5 bases, leaving 22 bases between the germline ends. In germline, CDR1 is SGHAT, CDR2 FQDESV (reference sequence). This CDR3 spans 16 amino acids. As processed by the authors: Reference gene primer amplification gave nucleated cell count estimates. Produced via immunoSEQ multiplex PCR; TCRdb's table is partial and in-frame only. Clone size and the V and J calls come from that table; the DNA yielded D and trimming. The table has 120,000 or so clones, roughly 85% seen once. This clonotype was obtained from a woman older than 75 with active or convalescent COVID-19. The sample comprised peripheral blood. The V call is TRBV11-1, the J call TRBJ2-1; D might be TRBD2 (6 bases). CDR3 loop: CASSPQWEVSDNEQFF. For the CDR3, the DNA is TGTGCCAGCTCGCCGCAATGGGAGGTTAGTGACAATGAGCAGTTCTTC.